A single sample gave rise to the 10 T cell receptor beta chains below, sequenced in a study of T-cell reconstitution after alpha-beta-depleted transplantation in children. As it was prepared, the TCRbeta library received unique molecular identifiers. TCRdb redid the calling of the PCR reads with MiXCR, one entry per CDR3 protein. Of around 300,000 distinct CDR3 sequences detected, more than 20% appear once; the ten largest clones hold roughly 11%. The sample in question was PBMCs, mostly from graft donor cells, obtained 180 days after TCRalphabeta/CD19-depleted stem cell transplant. These receptors were obtained from a male patient younger than 18 who had a stem cell transplant for acute lymphoblastic leukemia, so the T cells may come from the graft donor.

This CDR3 is CASSVRNEQFF. DNA for the CDR3: TGTGCCAGCAGCGTCAGGAATGAGCAGTTCTTC. The chain employs TRBV7-8 and TRBJ2-1; no clear D gene. The CDR3 runs to 11 residues. The germline V gene has CDR1 SGHVS and CDR2 FQNEAQ. Trimming removed 5 bases from V and 7 bases from J, with 6 bases in between.

CDR3 residues: CASSNSGPGPNEQFF. CDR3 DNA sequence: TGTGCCAGCAGTAACAGCGGGCCAGGTCCAAATGAGCAGTTCTTC. The V and J genes are TRBV25-1 and TRBJ2-1; tentatively, D is TRBD2 (6 bases). Trimming stripped 5 bases from V and 7 bases from J, with 18 bases between. CDR3 length equals 15 residues. Germline V gene lookup returns CDR1 MGHDK and CDR2 SYGVNS.

This clonotype was seen only a few times. This chain joins TRBV5-1 and TRBJ2-7; weak D call: TRBD1 (6 bases). V dropped 4 bases and J dropped 2 bases, with 19 bases sitting between them. This CDR3 contains 16 residues. Germline V CDR1 and CDR2: SGHRS, YFSETQ. DNA for the CDR3: TGCGCCAGCAGCCTCGCGCAGGGGAATTCCCCCTACGAGCAGTACTTC. This gives the protein CASSLAQGNSPYEQYF.

The genes are TRBV5-6 and TRBJ2-5; TRBD2 agrees at 12 bases. V lost 3 bases, J lost 2 bases, and 5 bases stayed unmatched. Germline lookup yields CDR1 SGHDT and CDR2 YYEEEE. The CDR3 has 16 amino acids. This CDR3 is CASSSGLAGIQETQYF. The CDR3 DNA reads TGTGCCAGCAGCTCGGGACTAGCGGGCATACAAGAGACCCAGTACTTC.

In this sample, this clonotype turned up a few times. The gene calls are TRBV5-1 and TRBJ2-5; 8 bases match TRBD1. V was pared by 4 bases and J by 7 bases, with 6 bases of the junction left unmatched. The germline gives CDR1 SGHRS, CDR2 YFSETQ. The CDR3 contains 13 residues. For the CDR3, the DNA is TGCGCCAGCAGCGCGGACAGGGAAGGGACCCAGTACTTC. Translation: CASSADREGTQYF. Full variable domain (rest looked up from reference TRBV5-1 and TRBJ2-5): KAGVTQTPRYLIKTRGQQVTLSCSPISGHRSVSWYQQTPGQGLQFLFEYFSETQRNKGNFPGRFSGRQFSNSRSEMNVSTLELGDSALYLCASSADREGTQYFGPGTRLLVL.

This clonotype was recorded at least ten times. The J gene is TRBJ2-1, the V gene TRBV4-3; no clear D. This CDR3 has 17 amino acids. V was clipped by 1 base and J by 0 bases, with 13 bases between them. Germline CDR1 is LGHNA and CDR2 is YSLEER. CDR3 region: CASSQAGPGDSYNEQFF. CDR3 DNA sequence: TGCGCCAGCAGCCAAGCTGGCCCTGGCGACTCCTACAATGAGCAGTTCTTC.

This clonotype has just a few counts. V is TRBV7-2 and J is TRBJ2-3; 8 bases are a match to TRBD2. CDR3 length equals 15 residues. Germline values: CDR1 SGHTA, CDR2 FQGNSA. With 5 bases clipped from V and 4 bases from J, the junction kept 8 bases outside the gene matches. The CDR3 DNA reads TGTGCCAGCAGCCGGACTAGCACGGGGTCAGATACGCAGTATTTT. Translation: CASSRTSTGSDTQYF. Based on the CDR3 plus reference TRBV7-2 and TRBJ2-3, the full variable domain is GAGVSQSPSNKVTEKGKDVELRCDPISGHTALYWYRQSLGQGLEFLIYFQGNSAPDKSGLPSDRFSAERTGGSVSTLTIQRTQQEDSAVYLCASSRTSTGSDTQYFGPGTRLTVL.

The chain recombines TRBV13 with TRBJ2-2; no clear D. The length of the CDR3 is 16 residues. V lost 8 bases and J 0 bases, leaving 16 bases between the germline ends. The germline V gene encodes CDR1 PRHDT and CDR2 FYEKMQ (reference sequence). The CDR3 here is CASGPFVEPNTGELFF. CDR3 DNA: TGTGCCAGCGGCCCCTTTGTAGAACCGAACACCGGGGAGCTGTTTTTT.

This clonotype appeared a few times. The CDR3 loop reads CASRTSGASTDTQYF. DNA for the CDR3: TGTGCCAGCAGAACTAGCGGGGCTAGCACAGATACGCAGTATTTT. This chain connects TRBV9 to TRBJ2-3, with 10 bases identical to TRBD2. CDR1 SGDLS and CDR2 YYNGEE come from the germline V gene. CDR3 length: 15 residues. V trimming: 5 bases; J trimming: 0 bases; junction bases outside the gene matches: 3.

This clonotype has only a few counts. This chain uses TRBV11-2 with TRBJ2-7; 11 nucleotides line up with TRBD1. CDR1 and CDR2 (germline): SGHAT, FQNNGV. This CDR3 spans 15 amino acids. V lost 4 bases and J lost 6; bases outside the gene matches: 8. The CDR3 loop reads CASSSGDRGWGEQYF. CDR3 in DNA: TGTGCCAGCAGCTCCGGGGACAGGGGGTGGGGCGAGCAGTACTTC.